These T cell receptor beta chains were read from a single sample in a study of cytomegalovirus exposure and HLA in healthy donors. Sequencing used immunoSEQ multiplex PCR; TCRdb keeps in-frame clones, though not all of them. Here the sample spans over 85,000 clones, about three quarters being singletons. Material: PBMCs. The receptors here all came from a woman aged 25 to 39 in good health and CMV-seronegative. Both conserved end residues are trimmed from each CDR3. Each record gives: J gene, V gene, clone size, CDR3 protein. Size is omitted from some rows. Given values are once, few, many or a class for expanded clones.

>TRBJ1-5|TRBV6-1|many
ASSDGTENQPQH
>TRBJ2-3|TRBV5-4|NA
ASSLSGGGGDTQY
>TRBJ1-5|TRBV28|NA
ASSPTTRDRSNQPQH
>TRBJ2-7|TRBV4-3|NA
ASSQVQGYSYEQY
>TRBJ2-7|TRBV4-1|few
ASSQVLAHEGTYEQY
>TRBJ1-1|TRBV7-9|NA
ASSSGGGDTEAF
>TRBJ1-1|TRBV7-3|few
ASSPAGGGTEAF
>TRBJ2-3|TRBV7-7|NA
ASSLTSGLADTQY
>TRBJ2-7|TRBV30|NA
AWSVGAGKNEQY
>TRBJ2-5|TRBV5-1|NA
ASSLTGAEWETQY
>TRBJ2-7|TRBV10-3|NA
AISEYTVTYEQY
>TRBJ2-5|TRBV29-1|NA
SFRTGQETQY
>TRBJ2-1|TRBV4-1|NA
ASSQEALTSGNLQSDEQF
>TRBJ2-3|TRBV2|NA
ASSGGGGTTDTQY
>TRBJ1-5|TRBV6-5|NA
ASSSGADYSNQPQH
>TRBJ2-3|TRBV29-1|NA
SVTAGGGDTQY
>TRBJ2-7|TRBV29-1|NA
SVDPEEYEQY
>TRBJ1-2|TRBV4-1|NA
ASRLATGNYGYT
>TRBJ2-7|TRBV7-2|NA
ASSLGGGGAYEQY
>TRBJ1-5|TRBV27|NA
ASSLVGGGNQPQH
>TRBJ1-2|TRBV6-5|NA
ASSPTGQGRGYT
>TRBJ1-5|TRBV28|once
ASRDPGTNQPQH
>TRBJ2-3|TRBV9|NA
ASSVDASGRDTQY
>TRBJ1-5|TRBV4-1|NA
ASSQLGLINQPQH
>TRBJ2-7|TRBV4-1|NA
ASSQDYQMTNYEQY
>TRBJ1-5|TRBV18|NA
ASSQIETASNQPQH
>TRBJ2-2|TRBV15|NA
ATSREGLNTGELF
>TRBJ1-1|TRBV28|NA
ASSFEEGTEAF
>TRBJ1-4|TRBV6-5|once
ASSYDRGSEKLF
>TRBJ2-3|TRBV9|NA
ASSPRGDGDTQY
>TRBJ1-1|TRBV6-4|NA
ASSDSTQGENTEAF
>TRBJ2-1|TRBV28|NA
ASSGYNEQF
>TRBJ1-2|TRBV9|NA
ASSWRGQGATEGYT
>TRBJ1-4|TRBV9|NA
ASSPRQGPNEKLF
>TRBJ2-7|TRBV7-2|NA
ASSGNLGGTAEQY
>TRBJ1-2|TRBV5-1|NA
ASSFGGNYGYT
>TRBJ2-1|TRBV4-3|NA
ASSHFLASGEVGQF
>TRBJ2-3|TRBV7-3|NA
ASSVNSGEAQY
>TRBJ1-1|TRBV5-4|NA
ASSLEGQGGTEAF
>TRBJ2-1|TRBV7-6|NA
ASSLGALAGGANEQF
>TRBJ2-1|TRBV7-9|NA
ASIPNWQADTEQF
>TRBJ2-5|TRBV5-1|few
ASSQFSGTSGGQETQY
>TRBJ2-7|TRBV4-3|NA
ASSKELGQGYYEQY
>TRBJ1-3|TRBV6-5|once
ASSPDRPSGNTIY
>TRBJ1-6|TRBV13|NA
ASSTVGEQGNSPLH
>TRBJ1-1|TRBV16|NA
ASSQSTVEAF
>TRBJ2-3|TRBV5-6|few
ASSFRDRVFTQY
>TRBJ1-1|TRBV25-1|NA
ASSEGEGKSTEAF
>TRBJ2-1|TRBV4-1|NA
ASSQGTGPPLNEQF
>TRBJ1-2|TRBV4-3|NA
ASSHDSIYGYT
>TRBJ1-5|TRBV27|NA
ASSFYRNQPQH
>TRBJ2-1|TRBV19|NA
ASSTLANLANGYYNEQF
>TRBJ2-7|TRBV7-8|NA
ASSPNRGQGAYEQY
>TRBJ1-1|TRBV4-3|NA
ASSQDRGDTEAF
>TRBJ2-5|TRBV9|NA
ASSVLGGGQETQY
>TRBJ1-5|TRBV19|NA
ASSMAGGGQPQH
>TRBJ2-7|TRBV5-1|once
ASGTENYEQY